This section outlines one T cell receptor beta chain sequence together with its context. The data derive from a study of blood T cell repertoires in COVID-19. Turning to the study itself: From T cells, B-cell-depleted T cells, or PBMCs came the material, which was cDNA or gDNA.

In the authors' workflow: Amplification from reference gene primers served as the basis for estimated nucleated cell counts. Using immunoSEQ multiplex PCR, the repertoire was profiled, and TCRdb retains in-frame clones only, with some absent. V and J calls and clone size are copied from that table; D and trimming were computed from the DNA. Of 120,000 or so clones in the sample, around 86% are singletons; the top ten hold less than 8.5%. This receptor was identified in an elderly man with active or convalescent COVID-19. Sequencing was performed on peripheral blood.

The CDR3 coding sequence is TGTGCCAGCAGCCAAGATGTAGGAGGGGGCGGCACAGATACGCAGTATTTT. Translation: CASSQDVGGGGTDTQYF. The chain joins TRBV4-2 to TRBJ2-3, with D maybe TRBD1 (7 bases). Trimming took 0 bases from V and 1 from J, leaving 14 bases between them. The CDR3 covers 17 residues. Germline CDR1 and CDR2: LGHNA and YNFKEQ.